The source of this TCR beta chain is a study of post-analysis software for immune sequencing data. Whole-study findings and limits: Included in a set of roughly five TRBV segments more frequent in patients than controls were TRBV5-6, TRBV5-1 and TRBV20-1.

The table lists this clonotype with a few counts. Its antigen remains unknown. Built from TCR beta cDNA, the libraries had unique molecular identifiers in them. TCRdb independently ran MiXCR on the PCR reads; one entry per CDR3 protein. In the table there are a few hundred thousand distinct CDR3 sequences, around 37% of which are singletons. Germline CDR1 and CDR2: SQVTM and ANQGSEA. The CDR3 spans 14 residues. V lost 5 bases and J 6 bases, leaving 19 bases between the germline ends. Sequencing was carried out using blood. This TCR was sampled from a girl under 18 with multiple sclerosis. The gene calls are TRBV29-1 and TRBJ1-2; D is perhaps TRBD1 (5 bases). CDR3 DNA: TGCAGCGTTTTTGCTTTCCCAGGGAGCGATGGCTACACCTTC. It translates to CSVFAFPGSDGYTF.